Given below is one T cell receptor beta chain in context. Its antigen is unidentified. The data stem from a study of cytomegalovirus exposure and HLA in healthy donors. Study results and limitations: Association of a missense DCLRE1C variant with TCR beta V- and J-gene trimming was reported in a later analysis. Cytomegalovirus status was reportedly diagnosed by the classifier with high specificity and sensitivity.

The V end was cut by 1 base, the J end by 4 bases, with 15 bases between. The germline V gene has CDR1 MGHRA and CDR2 YSYEKL. The length of the CDR3 is 16 residues. In the PCR, 60 Vbeta and 13 Jbeta primers were used. Original handling: An analysis performed later counted about 80 million unique TCR beta chains (roughly 10 million of them shared). TCRdb keeps only in-frame clones here, not all; method: immunoSEQ multiplex PCR. V and J calls plus clone size are reproduced from that table; the DNA served to infer D and trimming. The sample yields fewer than 110,000 clones, 85% seen once. The clonotype was recovered from a man aged 25 to 40 in good health and CMV-seronegative. The chain uses TRBV4-1 and TRBJ2-3, with D unresolved. Specimen: PBMCs. The DNA of the CDR3 is TGCGCCAGCAGCCAAGGGGTCCTAGGTGGCGCAGATACGCAGTATTTT. This sequence encodes CASSQGVLGGADTQYF.